The clone carrying this T cell receptor beta chain was observed a handful of times. Its antigen is still unknown. These data originate in a study of T cells in Graves' hyperthyroidism and ophthalmopathy. Using RNA transcripts as the source, TCR beta CDR3 regions were amplified. Using the HTBI primer set, a first-round RT-PCR was run on the TCR CDR3. Using its own MiXCR run on the multiplex PCR reads, TCRdb lists one record per CDR3 protein. The sample lists some 580,000 distinct CDR3 sequences, more than 15% occurring once. Between the trimmed V and J ends, which lost 5 bases and 0 bases, there was a span of 26 bases. This CDR3 has 19 residues. The study, taken as a whole, reports: Most expanded thyroid clonotypes above 0.001 also appeared in blood.

This sequence was found in a woman aged 40 to 50 with Graves' ophthalmopathy. Sequenced input: blood. The rearrangement joins TRBV12-3 or TRBV12-4 to TRBJ2-7; tentatively, D is TRBD1 or TRBD2 (5 bases each). CDR3 in DNA: TGTGCCAGCAGTGCGACCGGGACCTCCAGCCGCTTTAGCTCCTACGAGCAGTACTTC. This gives the protein CASSATGTSSRFSSYEQYF.